This TCR beta chain was sequenced in a study of PD-L1 blockade in urothelial cancer. Stated time point: pretreatment peripheral blood. Broader study findings: For durable-benefit patients, tumor-associated blood clones expanded more at 3 weeks.

The CDR3 contains 16 residues. From germline, CDR1 is MDHEN and CDR2 SYDVKM. After removal of 6 bases from V and 1 base from J, the junction contained 10 bases not matched to a gene. TCRdb keeps only in-frame clones here, not all; method: immunoSEQ multiplex PCR. The table shows 100,000 to 150,000 clones, with about 81% occurring only once. With respect to this clone: What it binds is unknown.

This sequence joins TRBV28 and TRBJ2-7; 9 bases are a match to TRBD1. The sample here was PBMCs, taken around atezolizumab (anti-PD-L1) treatment. The origin of this receptor is a man over 45 with urothelial cancer. CDR3 region: CASRRRRDRESYEQYF. The DNA for the CDR3 is TGTGCCAGCAGACGACGTCGGGACAGGGAATCCTACGAGCAGTACTTC.